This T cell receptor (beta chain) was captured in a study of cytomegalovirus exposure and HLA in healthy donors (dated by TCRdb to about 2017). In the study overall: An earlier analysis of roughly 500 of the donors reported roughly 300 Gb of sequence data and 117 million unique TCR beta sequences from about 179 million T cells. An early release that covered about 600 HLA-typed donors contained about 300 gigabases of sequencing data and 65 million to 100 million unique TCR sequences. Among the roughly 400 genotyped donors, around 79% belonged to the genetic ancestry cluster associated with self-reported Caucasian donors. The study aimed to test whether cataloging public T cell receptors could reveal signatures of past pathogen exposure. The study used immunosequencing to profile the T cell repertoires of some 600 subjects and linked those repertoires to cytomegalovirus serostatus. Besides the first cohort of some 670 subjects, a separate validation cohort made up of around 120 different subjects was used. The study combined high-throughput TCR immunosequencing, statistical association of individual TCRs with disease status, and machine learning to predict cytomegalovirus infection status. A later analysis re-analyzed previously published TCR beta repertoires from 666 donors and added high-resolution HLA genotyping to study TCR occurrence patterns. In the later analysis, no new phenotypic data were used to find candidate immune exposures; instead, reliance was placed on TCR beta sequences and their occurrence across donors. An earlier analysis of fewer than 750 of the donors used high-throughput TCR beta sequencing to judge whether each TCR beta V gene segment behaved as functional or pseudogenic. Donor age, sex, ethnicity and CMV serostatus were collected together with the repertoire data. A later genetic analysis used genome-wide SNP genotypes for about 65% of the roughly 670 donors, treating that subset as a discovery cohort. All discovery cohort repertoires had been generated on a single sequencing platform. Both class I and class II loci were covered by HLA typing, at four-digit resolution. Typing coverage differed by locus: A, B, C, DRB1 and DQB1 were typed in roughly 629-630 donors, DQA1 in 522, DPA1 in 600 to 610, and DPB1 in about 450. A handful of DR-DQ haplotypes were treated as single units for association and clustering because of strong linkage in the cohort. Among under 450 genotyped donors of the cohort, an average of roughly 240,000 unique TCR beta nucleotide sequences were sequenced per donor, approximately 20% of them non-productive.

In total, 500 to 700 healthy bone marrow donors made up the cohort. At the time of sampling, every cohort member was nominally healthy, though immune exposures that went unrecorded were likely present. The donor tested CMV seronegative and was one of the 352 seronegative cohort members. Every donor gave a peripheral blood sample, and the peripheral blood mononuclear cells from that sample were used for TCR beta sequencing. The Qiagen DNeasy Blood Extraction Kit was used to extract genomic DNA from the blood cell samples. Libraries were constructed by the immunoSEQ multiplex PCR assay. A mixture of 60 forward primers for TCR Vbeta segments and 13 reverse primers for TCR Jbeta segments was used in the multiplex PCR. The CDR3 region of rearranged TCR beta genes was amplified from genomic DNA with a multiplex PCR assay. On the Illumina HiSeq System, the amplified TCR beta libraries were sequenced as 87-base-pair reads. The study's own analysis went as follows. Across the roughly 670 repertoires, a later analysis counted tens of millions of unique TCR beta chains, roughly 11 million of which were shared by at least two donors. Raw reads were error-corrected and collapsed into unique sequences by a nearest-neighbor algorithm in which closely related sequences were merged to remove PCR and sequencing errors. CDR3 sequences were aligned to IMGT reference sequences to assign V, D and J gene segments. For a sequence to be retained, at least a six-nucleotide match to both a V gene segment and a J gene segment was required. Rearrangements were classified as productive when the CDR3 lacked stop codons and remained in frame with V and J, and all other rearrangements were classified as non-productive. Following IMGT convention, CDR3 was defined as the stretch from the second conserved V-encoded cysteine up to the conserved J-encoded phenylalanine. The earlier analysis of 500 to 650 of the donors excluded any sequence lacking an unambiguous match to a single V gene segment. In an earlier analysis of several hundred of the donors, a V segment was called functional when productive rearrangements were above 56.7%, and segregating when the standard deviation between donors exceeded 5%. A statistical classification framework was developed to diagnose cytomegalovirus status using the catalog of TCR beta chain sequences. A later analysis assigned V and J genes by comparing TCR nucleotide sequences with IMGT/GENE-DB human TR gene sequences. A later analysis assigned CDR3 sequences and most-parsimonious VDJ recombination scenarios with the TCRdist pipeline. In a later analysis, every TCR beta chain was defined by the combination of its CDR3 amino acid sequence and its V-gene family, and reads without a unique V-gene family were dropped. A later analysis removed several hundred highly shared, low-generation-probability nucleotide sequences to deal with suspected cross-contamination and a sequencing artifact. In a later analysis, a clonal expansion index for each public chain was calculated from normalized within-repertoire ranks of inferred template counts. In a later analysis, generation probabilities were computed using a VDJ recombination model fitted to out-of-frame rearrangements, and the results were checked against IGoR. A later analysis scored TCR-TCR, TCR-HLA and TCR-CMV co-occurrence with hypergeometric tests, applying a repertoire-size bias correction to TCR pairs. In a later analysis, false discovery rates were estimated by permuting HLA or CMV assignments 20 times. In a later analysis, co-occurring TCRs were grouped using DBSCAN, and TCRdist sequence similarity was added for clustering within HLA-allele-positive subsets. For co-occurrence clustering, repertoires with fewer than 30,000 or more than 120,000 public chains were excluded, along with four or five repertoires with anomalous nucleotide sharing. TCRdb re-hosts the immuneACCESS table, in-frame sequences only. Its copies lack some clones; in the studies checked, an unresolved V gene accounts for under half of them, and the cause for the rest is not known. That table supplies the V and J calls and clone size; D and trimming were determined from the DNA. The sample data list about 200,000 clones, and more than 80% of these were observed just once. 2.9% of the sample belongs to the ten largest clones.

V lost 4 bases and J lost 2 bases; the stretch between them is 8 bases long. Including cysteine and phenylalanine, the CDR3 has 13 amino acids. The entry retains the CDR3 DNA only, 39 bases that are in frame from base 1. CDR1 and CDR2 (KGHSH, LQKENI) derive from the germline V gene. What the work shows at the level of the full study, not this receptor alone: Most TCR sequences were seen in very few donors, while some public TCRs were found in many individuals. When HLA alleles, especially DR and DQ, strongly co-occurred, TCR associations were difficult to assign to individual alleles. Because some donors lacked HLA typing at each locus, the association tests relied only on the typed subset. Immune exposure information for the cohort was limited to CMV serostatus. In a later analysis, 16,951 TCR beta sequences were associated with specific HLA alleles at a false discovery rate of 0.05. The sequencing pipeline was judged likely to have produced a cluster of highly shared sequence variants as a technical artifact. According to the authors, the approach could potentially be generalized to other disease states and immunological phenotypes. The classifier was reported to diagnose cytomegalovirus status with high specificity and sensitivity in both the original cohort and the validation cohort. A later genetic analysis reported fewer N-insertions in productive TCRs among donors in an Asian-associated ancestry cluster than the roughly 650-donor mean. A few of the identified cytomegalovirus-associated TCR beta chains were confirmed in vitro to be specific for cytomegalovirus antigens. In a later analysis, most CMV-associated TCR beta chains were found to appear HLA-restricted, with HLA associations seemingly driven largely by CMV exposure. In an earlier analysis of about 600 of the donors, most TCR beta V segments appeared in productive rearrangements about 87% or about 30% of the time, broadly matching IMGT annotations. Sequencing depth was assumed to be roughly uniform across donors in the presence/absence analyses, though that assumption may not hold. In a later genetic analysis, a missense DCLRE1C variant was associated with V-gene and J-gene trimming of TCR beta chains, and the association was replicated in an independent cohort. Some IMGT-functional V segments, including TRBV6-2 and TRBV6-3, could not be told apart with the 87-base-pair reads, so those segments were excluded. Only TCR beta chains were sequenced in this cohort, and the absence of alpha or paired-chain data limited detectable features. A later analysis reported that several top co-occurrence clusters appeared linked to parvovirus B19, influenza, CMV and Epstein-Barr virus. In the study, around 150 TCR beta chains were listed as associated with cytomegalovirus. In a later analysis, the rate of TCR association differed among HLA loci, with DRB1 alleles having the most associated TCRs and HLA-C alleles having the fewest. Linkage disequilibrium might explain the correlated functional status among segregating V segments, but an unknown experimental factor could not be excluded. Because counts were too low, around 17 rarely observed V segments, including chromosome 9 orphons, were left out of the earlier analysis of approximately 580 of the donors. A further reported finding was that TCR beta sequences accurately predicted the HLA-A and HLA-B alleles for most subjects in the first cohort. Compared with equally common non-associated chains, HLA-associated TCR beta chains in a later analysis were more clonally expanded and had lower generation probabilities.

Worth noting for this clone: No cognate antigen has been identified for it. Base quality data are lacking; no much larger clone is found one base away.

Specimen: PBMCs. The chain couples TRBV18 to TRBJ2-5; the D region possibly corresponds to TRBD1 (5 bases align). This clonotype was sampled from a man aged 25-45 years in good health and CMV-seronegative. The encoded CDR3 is CASSLQGQETQYF. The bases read TGTGCCAGCTCACTCCAGGGACAAGAGACCCAGTACTTC.